This T cell receptor (beta chain) was found in a study of blood T cell repertoires in COVID-19. Across the whole study: Whether acute or convalescent, the COVID-19 samples came from the United States, Italy and Spain.

This clone was recorded a few times. Germline V gene data show CDR1 as LNHDA and CDR2 as SQIVND (reference sequence). The CDR3 covers 18 residues. With V trimmed by 1 base and J by 1 base, 6 bases remained unmatched. Using immunoSEQ multiplex PCR, the repertoire was profiled, and TCRdb retains in-frame clones only, with some absent. The sample includes roughly 250,000 clones, around 79% of them seen just once. The specimen sequenced was peripheral blood. This TCR came from a woman aged 80 or over with acute or convalescent COVID-19. The V gene is TRBV19, the J gene TRBJ2-3; TRBD2 matches at 12 bases. CDR3 DNA sequence: TGTGCCAGTAGTATAGGAACTAGCGGGGGGTTGGGCACAGATACGCAGTATTTT. The encoded protein is CASSIGTSGGLGTDTQYF.